Shown below are 18 T cell receptor beta chains from a single sample sequenced in a study of T cell responses to AZD1222 COVID-19 vaccine. TCRdb keeps only in-frame clones here, not all; method: immunoSEQ multiplex PCR. The table includes 100,000 to 150,000 clones, 84% detected once. This sample comprised peripheral blood, obtained 28 days after the second AZD1222 dose. The receptors derive from an adult who received the AZD1222 COVID-19 vaccine.

The chain combines TRBV19 with TRBJ1-5; TRBD1 agrees at 7 bases. V gave up 6 bases and J gave up 7 bases; unmatched junction bases: 12. The CDR3 contains 15 residues. Germline V lookup: CDR1 LNHDA, CDR2 SQIVND (reference sequence). CDR3 region: CASREGTVVLQPQHF. The CDR3, as DNA: TGTGCCAGTAGAGAAGGGACAGTTGTGTTGCAGCCCCAGCATTTT.

The CDR3 region has the DNA TGTGCCAGCAGCCGGGGGGGAGAAGTGTGGGCTTCACCCCTCCACTTT. Translating it yields CASSRGGEVWASPLHF. The chain carries TRBV5-4 and TRBJ1-6; possibly TRBD1 for D (5 bases). Germline values: CDR1 SGHNT, CDR2 YYREEE (reference sequence). There are 16 residues in the CDR3. V shed 4 bases and J shed 9 bases, with 20 bases lying between them.

This chain uses TRBV7-2 with TRBJ2-3, with 9 nucleotides matching TRBD2. V was clipped by 5 bases and J by 1 base; unmatched bases: 4. CDR1 and CDR2 from the germline V gene are SGHTA and FQGNSA. There are 15 residues in the CDR3. Here the CDR3 DNA reads TGTGCCAGCAGCGCAAGACTAGCGGGCACAGATACGCAGTATTTT. As protein: CASSARLAGTDTQYF.

The chain joins TRBV18 to TRBJ1-4; no clear D gene. The V and J ends lost 3 bases and 8 bases respectively, with 13 bases between them. The CDR3 runs 14 residues. Germline CDR1 is KGHSH and CDR2 is LQKENI. CDR3 nucleotides: TGTGCCAGCTCACCCAGCGTCGTAACAGAAAAACTGTTTTTT. It encodes CASSPSVVTEKLFF.

The V call is TRBV6-6, the J call TRBJ1-2; TRBD1 matches at 10 bases. In germline, CDR1 is MNHNY, CDR2 SVGAGI (reference sequence). Germline trimming cut 5 bases from V and 8 bases from J; bases unmatched to any gene: 8. The CDR3 is made up of 14 amino acids. The DNA of the CDR3 is TGTGCCAGCAGTCGACAGGGGGCGTTAGGAGGCTACACCTTC. The encoded protein is CASSRQGALGGYTF.

The chain uses TRBV4-3 and TRBJ2-3; 11 bases are a match to TRBD1. J lost 6 bases, V lost 1 base, and 6 bases had no gene match. CDR1 is LGHNA and CDR2 is YSLEER in the germline V gene. The CDR3 has 16 amino acids. DNA for the CDR3: TGCGCCAGCAGCCAAGGATTGGGACAGGGGGTGGATACGCAGTATTTT. This gives the protein CASSQGLGQGVDTQYF.

The V and J genes are TRBV4-3 and TRBJ1-1; D is ambiguous. The CDR3 spans 14 residues. V was cut by 0 bases and J by 0 bases, with 5 bases left in between. Germline CDR1 is LGHNA and CDR2 is YSLEER. The CDR3 coding sequence is TGCGCCAGCAGCCAAGACAACATGAACACTGAAGCTTTCTTT. It codes for CASSQDNMNTEAFF.

The chain employs TRBV5-4 and TRBJ1-2; D perhaps matches TRBD1 (6 bases). The CDR3 is made up of 14 amino acids. Trimming pared 5 bases from V and 2 bases from J, leaving 13 bases between. Looked up from germline, CDR1 is SGHNT and CDR2 is YYREEE (reference sequence). For the CDR3, the DNA is TGTGCCAGCAGAGGGGCAGGGACAAACTATGGCTACACCTTC. Encoded protein: CASRGAGTNYGYTF.

This clone was recorded a few times. This specimen includes other DNA sequences encoding the same CDR3. The chain carries TRBV2 and TRBJ1-2; possibly TRBD1 for D (6 bases). CDR3 length equals 15 residues. V dropped 3 bases and J dropped 5 bases, with 16 bases sitting between them. CDR1 SNHLY and CDR2 FYNNEI come from the germline V gene. CDR3 nucleotides: TGTGCCAGCAGTGAGGGGGGCCAAGGATATTATGGCTACACCTTC. It encodes CASSEGGQGYYGYTF.

This clone was detected a few times. The V call is TRBV28, the J call TRBJ1-5; possibly TRBD1 for D (6 bases). The germline CDR1 and CDR2 sequences are MDHEN and SYDVKM. V lost 1 base and J lost 4, with 8 bases in between. The CDR3 totals 14 residues. CDR3 DNA sequence: TGTGCCAGCAGTTTATTACAGGGAAATCAGCCCCAGCATTTT. Translated, it gives CASSLLQGNQPQHF.

The J gene is TRBJ1-4, the V gene TRBV25-1; 8 nucleotides match TRBD1. Per the germline V gene, CDR1 is MGHDK and CDR2 is SYGVNS. This CDR3 region has 13 residues. The junction had 9 bases not matched to a gene; V was cut back by 8 bases and J by 10 bases. DNA for the CDR3: TGTGCCAGCCTGGACAGGGCTGGCGTAAAACTGTTTTTT. Protein: CASLDRAGVKLFF.

V usage is TRBV18 and J usage is TRBJ2-5, with 8 bases aligning to TRBD1. CDR3 length: 15 amino acids. CDR1 KGHSH and CDR2 LQKENI come from the germline V gene. Trimming removed 0 bases from V and 4 bases from J; junction bases left unmatched: 4. CDR3 sequence: CASSPPQGGRETQYF. In nucleotides, the CDR3 is TGTGCCAGCTCACCACCACAGGGGGGACGAGAGACCCAGTACTTC.

The chain has TRBV19 and TRBJ2-5; D not certain. CDR1 LNHDA and CDR2 SQIVND come from the germline V gene (reference sequence). Deletions cut 2 bases from V and 7 bases from J, with 8 bases between. CDR3 length: 12 amino acids. CDR3 bases: TGTGCCAGTAGTATAACCGGTGGGACCCAGTACTTC. This encodes CASSITGGTQYF.

The genes are TRBV5-1 and TRBJ2-1; 8 bases are shared with TRBD2. The germline gives CDR1 SGHRS, CDR2 YFSETQ. There are 15 residues in the CDR3. The trim removed 4 bases at V and 6 bases at J, leaving 9 bases unmatched. The CDR3, as DNA: TGCGCCAGCAGCCCAACTAGCGGTTTGGGCAATGAGCAGTTCTTC. It specifies CASSPTSGLGNEQFF.

This chain joins TRBV7-9 and TRBJ1-1; possibly TRBD1 for D (5 bases). The germline CDR1 and CDR2 sequences are SEHNR and FQNEAQ (reference sequence). V was shortened by 5 bases and J by 0 bases, with 16 bases between the two germline ends. The CDR3 spans 16 residues. The CDR3 sequence: CASSLGTGRMNTEAFF. CDR3 DNA sequence: TGTGCCAGCAGCCTCGGGACGGGTAGAATGAACACTGAAGCTTTCTTT.

The chain links TRBV14 to TRBJ1-6; D gene unclear. Deletions cut 0 bases from V and 10 bases from J, with 4 bases between. This CDR3 spans 12 amino acids. Germline lookup yields CDR1 SGHDN and CDR2 FVKESK. Here the CDR3 DNA reads TGTGCCAGCAGCCAAGAACGGTCACCCCTCCACTTT. It is translated as CASSQERSPLHF. The entire variable domain, with the rest obtained from reference TRBV14 and TRBJ1-6, is as follows: EAGVTQFPSHSVIEKGQTVTLRCDPISGHDNLYWYRRVMGKEIKFLLHFVKESKQDESGMPNNRFLAERTGGTYSTLKVQPAELEDSGVYFCASSQERSPLHFGNGTRLTVT.

J is TRBJ1-1 and V is TRBV18; tentative D call: TRBD1 (5 bases). This CDR3 comprises 16 residues. The V end was cut by 0 bases, the J end by 3 bases, with 14 bases between. CDR1 and CDR2 (germline): KGHSH, LQKENI. CDR3 DNA sequence: TGTGCCAGCTCACCACCGGGGGGGACCGGGCACACTGAAGCTTTCTTT. Translated: CASSPPGGTGHTEAFF.

DNA of the CDR3: TGTGCCAGTAGTATGCCGGGCCCCAATCTCTTTGCCGGTCTGTTCTTC. Amino acids: CASSMPGPNLFAGLFF. V is TRBV19 and J is TRBJ2-1, with D uncertain. The CDR3 has 16 residues. Trimming pared 3 bases from V and 15 bases from J, leaving 27 bases between. The germline V gene encodes CDR1 LNHDA and CDR2 SQIVND (reference sequence).